These 23 T cell receptor beta chains share one sample of origin, sequenced in a study of vaccination and CD4 T cells after COVID-19. The antigens of these receptors remain unknown. The time point: late sampling 161 to 241 days after vaccination in a few convalescent patients. Sample treatment: approximately 10-day PBMC culture with coronavirus spike peptide pools or control peptides (ViraFEST assay). The Oncomine TCR Beta short-read assay was what sequenced the DNA obtained from cultured CD4+ T cells. TCRdb passed the PCR reads through MiXCR, listing each CDR3 protein once. The table records some 23,000 distinct CDR3 sequences, roughly 43% of them present only once. The sample consisted of CD4+ T cells from blood, cultured in vitro, taken about 7 months after SARS-CoV-2 vaccination. The receptor set was obtained from a human donor who had recovered from COVID-19.

This clonotype was seen more than once but under ten times. The CDR3 coding sequence is TGTGCCAGCACGACGCTTGGGCGATCGAACACCGGGGAGCTGTTTTTT. Translating gives CASTTLGRSNTGELFF. This chain connects TRBV28 to TRBJ2-2; D call uncertain. Trimming took off 7 bases at V and 0 bases at J, with 15 bases between the two ends. In germline, CDR1 is MDHEN, CDR2 SYDVKM. The CDR3 is 16 residues long.

This clonotype appeared a few times. This chain joins TRBV7-2 and TRBJ1-5; a possible D gene is TRBD1 (6 bases). The CDR3 runs to 13 residues. V dropped 5 bases and J dropped 7 bases, with 12 bases sitting between them. The germline V gene has CDR1 SGHTA and CDR2 FQGNSA. CDR3 DNA: TGTGCCAGCAGCAACAACAGGGACCAGCCCCAGCATTTT. Translating gives CASSNNRDQPQHF.

The V call is TRBV2, the J call TRBJ1-5; D is unresolved. CDR3 size: 13 residues. Germline CDR1 reads SNHLY; CDR2 reads FYNNEI. V lost 7 bases, J lost 4 bases, and 11 bases lay in between. Here the CDR3 DNA reads TGTGCCAGCAAGCAGGAGATTAATCAGCCCCAGCATTTT. Its protein product is CASKQEINQPQHF.

V gene TRBV20-1 combines with J gene TRBJ2-5, with 7 bases identical to TRBD2. Germline values: CDR1 DFQATT, CDR2 SNEGSKA (reference sequence). V dropped 8 bases and J dropped 2; count of bases not matched to a gene: 23. This CDR3 has 18 residues. The CDR3 protein is CSTGGSVGGNSFQETQYF. The DNA for the CDR3 is TGCAGTACCGGGGGGTCAGTGGGTGGCAATAGCTTTCAAGAGACCCAGTACTTC.

This rearrangement joins TRBV6-1 to TRBJ2-7; 7 positions match TRBD1. CDR3 size: 13 residues. J gave up 3 bases and V 8 bases, and 7 bases lay outside the gene matches. Germline V lookup: CDR1 MNHNS, CDR2 SASEGT. CDR3 in amino acids: CASARDRLYEQYF. The CDR3 DNA follows: TGTGCCAGCGCGAGGGACAGACTCTACGAGCAGTACTTC.

The chain carries TRBV19 and TRBJ1-5; 11 bases line up with TRBD1. The germline CDR1 and CDR2 sequences are LNHDA and SQIVND (reference sequence). Losses at the gene ends were 6 bases for V and 4 bases for J; bases not matched to a gene: 8. This CDR3 region has 16 residues. DNA of the CDR3: TGTGCCAGTAGCCCACGGACAGGGGGCCAGAATCAGCCCCAGCATTTT. This gives the protein CASSPRTGGQNQPQHF.

This clonotype was counted between two and nine times. The chain carries TRBV10-3 and TRBJ1-5; no reliable D call. Germline CDR1 and CDR2: ENHRY and SYGVKD. The CDR3 is 12 amino acids. V lost 3 bases and J lost 5, with 5 bases in between. Here the CDR3 reads CAISDRDQPQHF. Here the CDR3 DNA reads TGTGCCATCAGTGACCGGGATCAGCCCCAGCATTTT.

In this sample, this clonotype is medium-sized (0.01 to 0.1%). The V and J genes are TRBV27 and TRBJ1-2; 9 bases are shared with TRBD1. The V gene's germline CDR1 is MNHEY and CDR2 SMNVEV (reference sequence). Unmatched junction bases numbered 3, after V lost 5 bases and J lost 5 bases. The CDR3 loop spans 13 amino acids. Here the CDR3 reads CASSHRGLYGYTF. The DNA for the CDR3 is TGTGCCAGCAGTCACAGGGGGCTTTATGGCTACACCTTC.

The rearrangement uses TRBV4-3 and TRBJ1-2; maybe TRBD1 (6 bases). The V and J ends lost 4 bases and 8 bases respectively, with 20 bases between them. In germline, CDR1 is LGHNA, CDR2 YSLEER. The length of the CDR3 is 15 residues. CDR3 residues: CASSLGEGEGRGYTF. The CDR3 DNA sequence: TGCGCCAGCAGCCTAGGGGAGGGGGAAGGGAGAGGCTACACCTTC.

V is TRBV28 and J is TRBJ2-5, with D maybe TRBD2 (6 bases). The germline V gene has CDR1 MDHEN and CDR2 SYDVKM. The ends were cut back, 3 bases at V and 5 bases at J, with 10 bases in the middle. CDR3 length: 13 amino acids. The CDR3 reads CASSFTLAETQYF. DNA for the CDR3: TGTGCCAGCAGTTTTACGCTAGCGGAGACCCAGTACTTC.

The V call is TRBV6-1, the J call TRBJ1-6, with D possibly matching TRBD1 (6 bases). V was cut by 5 bases and J by 9 bases, with 14 bases left in between. Looked up from germline, CDR1 is MNHNS and CDR2 is SASEGT. The CDR3 extends over 14 amino acids. CDR3 amino acids: CASSPDRLRSPLHF. CDR3 in DNA: TGTGCCAGCAGTCCCGACAGGTTGCGTTCACCCCTCCACTTT.

This clonotype turned up a few times. This sequence joins TRBV6-1 and TRBJ2-1; the match to TRBD1 covers 7 bases. V was pared by 7 bases and J by 2 bases, with 5 bases of the junction left unmatched. The CDR3 contains 14 residues. Germline V gene sequence: CDR1 MNHNS, CDR2 SASEGT. The chain's CDR3 is CASIQGDPYNEQFF. CDR3 nucleotides: TGTGCCAGCATCCAGGGGGATCCCTACAATGAGCAGTTCTTC.

This clonotype was detected a few times. The J gene is TRBJ2-7, the V gene TRBV4-2; no firm D call. Trimming pared 0 bases from V and 0 bases from J, leaving 12 bases between. The CDR3 covers 16 residues. CDR1 is LGHNA and CDR2 is YNFKEQ in the germline V gene. CDR3 DNA: TGTGCCAGCAGCCAAGATCGGACGGCCAGCTCCTACGAGCAGTACTTC. Translating it yields CASSQDRTASSYEQYF.

This clonotype was found a few times. The chain recombines TRBV7-9 with TRBJ2-5; no clear D gene. V was shortened by 2 bases and J by 4 bases, with 8 bases between the two germline ends. Looked up from germline, CDR1 is SEHNR and CDR2 is FQNEAQ (reference sequence). The CDR3 contains 13 residues. The CDR3 region has the DNA TGTGCCAGCAGCTTACTAGGGCGAGAGACCCAGTACTTC. It codes for CASSLLGRETQYF.

This chain links TRBV27 with TRBJ2-7; D is undetermined. The CDR3 has 13 amino acids. Germline CDR1 reads MNHEY; CDR2 reads SMNVEV (reference sequence). Trimming took 10 bases from V and 0 from J, leaving 13 bases between them. DNA for the CDR3: TGTGCCACCGGACGGATGAACTCCTACGAGCAGTACTTC. Its protein is CATGRMNSYEQYF.

This clonotype has a handful of counts. The chain combines TRBV20-1 with TRBJ1-6; D gene uncertain. V lost 0 bases and J 5 bases, leaving 26 bases between the germline ends. The germline CDR1 and CDR2 sequences are DFQATT and SNEGSKA (reference sequence). The CDR3 consists of 20 residues. DNA of the CDR3: TGCAGTGCTAGAGATTGGCGCGCAGGAGTGGGTATTGGGGATAATTCACCCCTCCACTTT. Translating it yields CSARDWRAGVGIGDNSPLHF.

As DNA, the CDR3 is TGTGCCAGTAGTATGTCCAGGAACACTGAAGCTTTCTTT. It yields the protein CASSMSRNTEAFF. The gene calls are TRBV19 and TRBJ1-1; D gene ambiguous. This CDR3 has 13 amino acids. Germline V gene lookup returns CDR1 LNHDA and CDR2 SQIVND (reference sequence). Trimming took 3 bases from V and 1 from J, leaving 6 bases between them.

The chain uses TRBV7-9 and TRBJ1-1; D not certain. Trimming took 1 base from V and 3 from J, leaving 12 bases between them. Germline values: CDR1 SEHNR, CDR2 FQNEAQ (reference sequence). The CDR3 has 15 residues. The CDR3 nucleotides read TGTGCCAGCAGCTTAGGTGCGGGTTTGGACACTGAAGCTTTCTTT. Translation gives CASSLGAGLDTEAFF. Full variable domain (missing parts from reference TRBV7-9 and TRBJ1-1): DTGVSQNPRHKITKRGQNVTFRCDPISEHNRLYWYRQTLGQGPEFLTYFQNEAQLEKSRLLSDRFSAERPKGSFSTLEIQRTEQGDSAMYLCASSLGAGLDTEAFFGQGTRLTVV.

The rearrangement joins TRBV27 to TRBJ2-5; 13 bases fit TRBD2. With V trimmed by 6 bases and J by 4 bases, 2 bases remained unmatched. CDR3 size: 14 residues. Looked up from germline, CDR1 is MNHEY and CDR2 is SMNVEV (reference sequence). CDR3 nucleotides: TGTGCCAGCAGCGGACTAGCGGGAGTAGAGACCCAGTACTTC. The encoded protein is CASSGLAGVETQYF.

This clonotype was seen only a few times. This sequence joins TRBV20-1 and TRBJ2-1, with D unresolved. Per germline, CDR1 DFQATT and CDR2 SNEGSKA (reference sequence). This CDR3 is built from 11 residues. V lost 1 base, J lost 6 bases, and 4 bases lay in between. CDR3 sequence: CSARVVNEQFF. CDR3 in DNA: TGCAGTGCTAGAGTGGTCAATGAGCAGTTCTTC.

CDR3 in DNA: TGTGCCAGCAGCTTAAGGACAGCCTCCTACGAGCAGTACTTC. It yields the protein CASSLRTASYEQYF. The chain recombines TRBV7-2 with TRBJ2-7; a weak D match, TRBD1 (6 bases). Trimming stripped 2 bases from V and 0 bases from J, with 8 bases between. CDR3 length: 14 amino acids. Germline values: CDR1 SGHTA, CDR2 FQGNSA.

This chain connects TRBV20-1 to TRBJ2-7, with D possibly TRBD1 on 5 matching bases. Germline CDR1 is DFQATT and CDR2 is SNEGSKA (reference sequence). V was clipped by 5 bases and J by 7 bases, with 24 bases between them. There are 15 residues in the CDR3. The CDR3 nucleotides are TGCAGTGCTGGGGCCCAGTTACGTTCGGTGGGGGAGCAGTACTTC. Translating gives CSAGAQLRSVGEQYF.

This clonotype showed up just a few times. The rearrangement uses TRBV20-1 and TRBJ2-7; 9 bases match TRBD2. The CDR3 runs to 14 residues. Germline V lookup: CDR1 DFQATT, CDR2 SNEGSKA (reference sequence). V trimming: 5 bases; J trimming: 0 bases; junction bases outside the gene matches: 5. DNA for the CDR3: TGCAGTGCTGGACTTAGCGGGAGCTCCTACGAGCAGTACTTC. This sequence encodes CSAGLSGSSYEQYF.